This TCR beta chain was documented in a study of cytomegalovirus exposure and HLA in healthy donors. Primers: 60 Vbeta forward and 13 Jbeta reverse. Assay used: immunoSEQ multiplex PCR; TCRdb lists only in-frame clones, some missing. The sample includes about 60,000 clones, 80% of them seen just once. The CDR3 is 13 amino acids. Germline V CDR1 and CDR2: SEHNR, FQNEAQ (reference sequence). V gave up 3 bases and J gave up 12 bases, with 17 bases separating them. Only one count was recorded for this clone. This TCR was sampled from a male donor in good health and CMV-seronegative. The chain employs TRBV7-9 and TRBJ1-1; D perhaps matches TRBD1 (5 bases). Sequenced input: PBMCs. The CDR3 reads CASSLGLPSPPFF. For the CDR3, the DNA is TGTGCCAGCAGCTTGGGACTCCCCTCGCCCCCTTTCTTT.